The 18 T cell receptor beta chains below all came from one sample that was sequenced in a study of PD-L1 blockade in urothelial cancer. Using immunoSEQ multiplex PCR, the repertoire was profiled, and TCRdb retains in-frame clones only, with some absent. This sample has about 50,000 clones, with around 80% found just once. The time point: pretreatment peripheral blood. Sequenced material: PBMCs, taken around atezolizumab (anti-PD-L1) treatment. The receptor source for this set is a man between 65 and 85 years old with urothelial cancer.

V usage is TRBV2 and J usage is TRBJ1-4; no firm D call. The CDR3 totals 14 residues. V gave up 4 bases and J gave up 7 bases, with 13 bases separating them. Germline loops: CDR1 SNHLY, CDR2 FYNNEI. DNA of the CDR3: TGTGCCAGCAGTGTAGGTGGACTCAGTGAAAAACTGTTTTTT. Its translation: CASSVGGLSEKLFF.

The V and J genes are TRBV7-9 and TRBJ1-2; D might be TRBD1 (6 bases). Per the germline V gene, CDR1 is SEHNR and CDR2 is FQNEAQ (reference sequence). Trimming removed 2 bases from V and 6 bases from J, with 16 bases in between. This CDR3 spans 15 amino acids. CDR3 region: CASSLSQQGGDGYTF. The DNA for the CDR3 is TGTGCCAGCAGCTTAAGTCAACAGGGTGGGGATGGCTACACCTTC.

The V gene is TRBV27, the J gene TRBJ1-2, with unresolved D. This CDR3 contains 13 residues. CDR1 and CDR2 (germline): MNHEY, SMNVEV (reference sequence). V gave up 9 bases and J gave up 6 bases, with 17 bases separating them. DNA for the CDR3: TGTGCCAGTATGGGAGGCCAGAGGGATGGCTACACCTTC. This translates into CASMGGQRDGYTF.

The V call is TRBV4-2, the J call TRBJ2-7, with no clear D. Trimming took off 0 bases at V and 5 bases at J, with 5 bases between the two ends. The CDR3 length is 12 residues. Germline V gives CDR1 LGHNA, CDR2 YNFKEQ. The CDR3 protein is CASSQDFDEQYF. CDR3 DNA sequence: TGTGCCAGCAGCCAAGATTTCGACGAGCAGTACTTC.

J is TRBJ1-1 and V is TRBV5-3; the D gene is possibly TRBD1 (5 bases). TRBV5-3 is classed as an ORF, of uncertain function. The CDR3 is 12 amino acids. V dropped 4 bases and J dropped 11 bases, with 15 bases sitting between them. Here the CDR3 DNA reads TGTGCCAGAAGCCCAGGGCGCGGCAAGGCTTTCTTT. Translated: CARSPGRGKAFF.

This chain joins TRBV4-3 and TRBJ1-1; TRBD1 is a possible D gene (6 bases). The germline CDR1 and CDR2 sequences are LGHNA and YSLEER. V was shortened by 0 bases and J by 5 bases, with 7 bases between the two germline ends. The CDR3 runs 13 residues. The CDR3 here is CASSQDQGTEAFF. In DNA form, the CDR3 reads TGCGCCAGCAGCCAAGATCAGGGGACTGAAGCTTTCTTT.

The chain employs TRBV28 and TRBJ2-7; weak D call: TRBD1 (7 bases). From germline, CDR1 is MDHEN and CDR2 SYDVKM. CDR3 length: 14 amino acids. Trimming took 5 bases from V and 11 from J, leaving 22 bases between them. CDR3 in DNA: TGTGCCAGCAGTCCACCGACAGGGAGGTCGATGGAGTACTTC. Protein product: CASSPPTGRSMEYF.

The gene calls are TRBV15 and TRBJ1-6; D gene unclear. From germline, CDR1 is LNHNV and CDR2 YYDKDF (reference sequence). Deletions cut 0 bases from V and 9 bases from J, with 12 bases between. The CDR3 sequence is 15 residues long. DNA of the CDR3: TGTGCCACCAGCAGAGACGCCACAGACGGTTCACCCCTCCACTTT. It encodes CATSRDATDGSPLHF.

The DNA of the CDR3 is TGTGCCAGCAGCCAAGATACTAGCGGGGGCGTCTACGAGCAGTACTTC. Its protein is CASSQDTSGGVYEQYF. The V gene is TRBV4-2, the J gene TRBJ2-7, with 11 bases matching TRBD2. The CDR3 totals 16 residues. Germline V lookup: CDR1 LGHNA, CDR2 YNFKEQ. The trim removed 0 bases at V and 3 bases at J, leaving 4 bases unmatched.

The chain employs TRBV7-2 and TRBJ2-2; D may be TRBD2 (6 bases). The CDR3 extends over 15 amino acids. Per the germline V gene, CDR1 is SGHTA and CDR2 is FQGNSA. Trimming stripped 5 bases from V and 5 bases from J, with 15 bases between. CDR3 bases: TGTGCCAGCAGCCTTAGGAGCCGGGAGACCGGGGAGCTGTTTTTT. This gives the protein CASSLRSRETGELFF.

This chain uses TRBV4-3 with TRBJ1-2, with 7 bases aligning to TRBD1. Looked up from germline, CDR1 is LGHNA and CDR2 is YSLEER. With V trimmed by 1 base and J by 14 bases, 7 bases remained unmatched. The CDR3 runs to 12 residues. CDR3 protein: CASSQGPGQKTF. Here the CDR3 DNA reads TGCGCCAGCAGCCAAGGCCCGGGACAGAAGACCTTC.

This clone was counted between two and nine times. The rearrangement uses TRBV30 and TRBJ1-4; D remains unclear. The CDR3 is made up of 11 amino acids. V lost 2 bases and J 4 bases, leaving 2 bases between the germline ends. Germline CDR1 GTSNPN, CDR2 SVGIG (reference sequence). The CDR3 region is CAWSYNEKLFF. Written as DNA, the CDR3 is TGTGCCTGGAGTTATAATGAAAAACTGTTTTTT.

The chain employs TRBV29-1 and TRBJ2-2; possible D gene TRBD1, 6 bases. Trimming took off 8 bases at V and 0 bases at J, with 16 bases between the two ends. Germline CDR1 and CDR2: SQVTM and ANQGSEA. The CDR3 is made up of 15 amino acids. The CDR3 loop is CSLCTGTTNTGELFF. DNA of the CDR3: TGCAGCCTCTGCACCGGGACAACGAACACCGGGGAGCTGTTTTTT.

This clone has more than one count but fewer than ten. The rearrangement joins TRBV10-3 to TRBJ1-4, with no clear D. CDR1 ENHRY and CDR2 SYGVKD come from the germline V gene. This CDR3 comprises 14 residues. V was trimmed by 6 bases and J by 8 bases, leaving 16 bases between them. The CDR3 reads CAISPDGDTEKLFF. CDR3 nucleotides: TGTGCCATCAGCCCCGACGGGGATACCGAAAAACTGTTTTTT.

CDR3 region: CASSLGRRETQYF. Here the CDR3 DNA reads TGTGCCAGCAGCTTGGGTAGGAGGGAGACCCAGTACTTC. The chain couples TRBV7-2 to TRBJ2-5; a weak D match, TRBD2 (5 bases). V lost 3 bases and J lost 5, with 10 bases in between. This CDR3 comprises 13 residues. CDR1 is SGHTA, CDR2 FQGNSA, per germline.

V gene TRBV7-2 combines with J gene TRBJ2-3, with 12 positions matching TRBD2. The CDR3 consists of 16 residues. V shed 6 bases and J 7 bases; nucleotides not matched to a gene: 11. The V gene's germline CDR1 is SGHTA and CDR2 FQGNSA. The CDR3 sequence is CASSSEPSGGAHTQYF. CDR3 sequence (DNA): TGTGCCAGCAGTTCTGAGCCTAGCGGGGGGGCTCATACGCAGTATTTT. The variable domain in full, with the rest retrieved from reference TRBV7-2 and TRBJ2-3, is GAGVSQSPSNKVTEKGKDVELRCDPISGHTALYWYRQSLGQGLEFLIYFQGNSAPDKSGLPSDRFSAERTGGSVSTLTIQRTQQEDSAVYLCASSSEPSGGAHTQYFGPGTRLTVL.

The V and J genes are TRBV5-6 and TRBJ1-5; 7 nucleotides line up with TRBD1. This CDR3 region has 15 residues. V lost 2 bases to trimming and J lost 1 base; unmatched junction nucleotides: 3. The germline V gene has CDR1 SGHDT and CDR2 YYEEEE. CDR3 sequence reads: CASSFRGVSNQPQHF. DNA of the CDR3: TGTGCCAGCAGCTTCAGGGGGGTAAGCAATCAGCCCCAGCATTTT.

The chain carries TRBV7-3 and TRBJ1-1; TRBD1 might be the D (5 bases). V lost 0 bases, J lost 1 base, and 12 bases lay in between. CDR3 size: 16 residues. Germline CDR1 reads SGHTA; CDR2 reads FQGTGA. The CDR3 loop reads CASSLTHLTANTEAFF. The CDR3, as DNA: TGTGCCAGCAGCTTAACCCATTTGACAGCGAACACTGAAGCTTTCTTT.